This TCR beta chain was sequenced during a study of T-cell reconstitution after alpha-beta-depleted transplantation in children. Trimming took off 5 bases at V and 8 bases at J, with 16 bases between the two ends. Germline loops: CDR1 SGHTA, CDR2 FQGNSA. The CDR3 extends over 15 amino acids. The library targeted TCRbeta and was prepared with unique molecular identifiers. TCRdb re-called the PCR reads through MiXCR, storing one row per CDR3 protein. The repertoire holds over 400,000 distinct CDR3 sequences, with 12% as singletons. This clonotype has just a few counts. The sample consisted of PBMCs from the stem cell graft donor, taken from the stem cell graft. The TCR originated in a human donor who donated a stem cell graft to a child with combined immunodeficiency. The J gene is TRBJ1-6, the V gene TRBV7-2; D ambiguous. This chain's CDR3 is CASSPGSPPHSPLHF. The CDR3 DNA reads TGTGCCAGCAGCCCCGGGTCTCCGCCGCATTCACCCCTCCACTTT.